The sequence of this TCR beta chain was determined in a study of cytomegalovirus exposure and HLA in healthy donors. The V and J ends lost 1 base and 7 bases respectively, with 22 bases between them. The CDR3 has 17 residues. The germline V gene has CDR1 SEHNR and CDR2 FQNEAQ (reference sequence). With 60 Vbeta and 13 Jbeta primers, the PCR was carried out. Sequencing was performed with immunoSEQ multiplex PCR; in TCRdb, only in-frame clones are kept and a portion is missing. The sample yields more than 100,000 clones, more than 60% seen once. The origin of this receptor is a man between 18 and 35 years old in good health and CMV-seronegative. Sequencing was done on a sample of PBMCs. The gene calls are TRBV7-9 and TRBJ1-2, with a tentative D call TRBD1 (5 bases). CDR3 in DNA: TGTGCCAGCAGCTTAGGGGGGGTTTTGAGAGGCTCCCGTGGCTACACCTTC. It specifies CASSLGGVLRGSRGYTF.